This is a list of T cell receptor beta chains from one sample in a study of cytomegalovirus exposure and HLA in healthy donors. Profiled with immunoSEQ multiplex PCR; TCRdb holds only in-frame clones, not every one. Among some 95,000 clones, roughly 66% were seen once, and the ten largest hold under 2.5%. Specimen: PBMCs. All receptors come from a man aged 30-40 years in good health and CMV-seronegative. CDR3s include the opening cysteine and the closing phenylalanine or tryptophan. Each record gives: CDR3 protein, CDR3 DNA, clone size, D gene, CDR3 length, V gene, J gene. D genes are given only for firm matches. Size is omitted from some rows. Given values are once, few, many or a class for expanded clones.

cdr3_aa: CASSSQTGGTEAFF; cdr3_nt: TGTGCCAGCAGCTCCCAGACGGGAGGAACTGAAGCTTTCTTT; clone_size: .; d_call: .; cdr3_length: 14; v_call: TRBV9; j_call: TRBJ1-1
cdr3_aa: CAARGTDDSNQPQHF; cdr3_nt: TGTGCCGCGCGAGGGACAGATGATAGCAATCAGCCCCAGCATTTT; clone_size: .; d_call: TRBD1; cdr3_length: 15; v_call: TRBV6-6; j_call: TRBJ1-5
cdr3_aa: CASSYPRGTGGYEQYF; cdr3_nt: TGTGCCAGCAGTTACCCAAGGGGGACAGGGGGCTACGAGCAGTACTTC; clone_size: .; d_call: TRBD1; cdr3_length: 16; v_call: TRBV6-5; j_call: TRBJ2-7
cdr3_aa: CASSLGGAAANYGYTF; cdr3_nt: TGCGCCAGCAGCCTCGGTGGGGCAGCAGCTAACTATGGCTACACCTTC; clone_size: .; d_call: .; cdr3_length: 16; v_call: TRBV5-1; j_call: TRBJ1-2
cdr3_aa: CASSSVTENSPLHF; cdr3_nt: TGTGCCAGCAGCTCCGTGACAGAGAATTCACCCCTCCACTTT; clone_size: few; d_call: .; cdr3_length: 14; v_call: TRBV7-2; j_call: TRBJ1-6
cdr3_aa: CASSPSPTNEKLFF; cdr3_nt: TGTGCCAGCAGTCCATCCCCAACTAATGAAAAACTGTTTTTT; clone_size: .; d_call: .; cdr3_length: 14; v_call: TRBV27; j_call: TRBJ1-4
cdr3_aa: CACQRGTGYYEQYF; cdr3_nt: TGTGCCTGCCAACGCGGGACAGGCTACTACGAGCAGTACTTC; clone_size: few; d_call: TRBD1; cdr3_length: 14; v_call: TRBV30; j_call: TRBJ2-7
cdr3_aa: CASSEQTDDQPQHF; cdr3_nt: TGTGCCAGCAGTGAGCAGACAGATGATCAGCCCCAGCATTTT; clone_size: .; d_call: .; cdr3_length: 14; v_call: TRBV6-1; j_call: TRBJ1-5
cdr3_aa: CAWSVVRESEQYF; cdr3_nt: TGTGCCTGGAGTGTCGTTAGGGAGAGCGAGCAGTACTTC; clone_size: few; d_call: .; cdr3_length: 13; v_call: TRBV30; j_call: TRBJ2-7
cdr3_aa: CASSLVGGTGELFF; cdr3_nt: TGTGCCAGCAGCTTAGTTGGGGGGACCGGGGAGCTGTTTTTT; clone_size: .; d_call: .; cdr3_length: 14; v_call: TRBV7-2; j_call: TRBJ2-2
cdr3_aa: CASRASMVLSTEAFF; cdr3_nt: TGTGCCAGCAGAGCCTCGATGGTACTGAGCACTGAAGCTTTCTTT; clone_size: .; d_call: .; cdr3_length: 15; v_call: TRBV27; j_call: TRBJ1-1
cdr3_aa: CAWSPQGNTEAFF; cdr3_nt: TGTGCCTGGAGTCCACAGGGTAACACTGAAGCTTTCTTT; clone_size: few; d_call: .; cdr3_length: 13; v_call: TRBV30; j_call: TRBJ1-1
cdr3_aa: CASSFLRPQGAGGYTF; cdr3_nt: TGTGCCAGCAGTTTCCTTAGACCGCAGGGGGCGGGTGGCTACACCTTC; clone_size: few; d_call: TRBD1; cdr3_length: 16; v_call: TRBV27; j_call: TRBJ1-2
cdr3_aa: CASSFSNTEAFF; cdr3_nt: TGTGCCAGCAGTTTCTCTAACACTGAAGCTTTCTTT; clone_size: .; d_call: .; cdr3_length: 12; v_call: TRBV28; j_call: TRBJ1-1
cdr3_aa: CASSQSGTGGPRSSGANVLTF; cdr3_nt: TGTGCCAGCAGCCAGTCCGGGACAGGGGGCCCTCGAAGCTCTGGGGCCAACGTCCTGACTTTC; clone_size: .; d_call: TRBD1; cdr3_length: 21; v_call: TRBV4-2; j_call: TRBJ2-6
cdr3_aa: CASSISRNTEAFF; cdr3_nt: TGTGCCAGTAGTATTTCCAGGAACACTGAAGCTTTCTTT; clone_size: few; d_call: .; cdr3_length: 13; v_call: TRBV19; j_call: TRBJ1-1
cdr3_aa: CASSEVIRDSEFF; cdr3_nt: TGTGCCAGCAGTGAAGTAATAAGGGACTCGGAGTTCTTC; clone_size: .; d_call: .; cdr3_length: 13; v_call: TRBV6-1; j_call: TRBJ2-1
cdr3_aa: CASSLHAQLTEAFF; cdr3_nt: TGTGCCAGCAGTTTACACGCACAGCTCACTGAAGCTTTCTTT; clone_size: .; d_call: .; cdr3_length: 14; v_call: TRBV28; j_call: TRBJ1-1
cdr3_aa: CASSQKGGGTEAFF; cdr3_nt: TGCGCCAGCAGCCAGAAGGGGGGAGGGACTGAAGCTTTCTTT; clone_size: .; d_call: .; cdr3_length: 14; v_call: TRBV4-1; j_call: TRBJ1-1
cdr3_aa: CASSFSLTGGDTEAFF; cdr3_nt: TGTGCCAGCAGCTTTTCGCTGACAGGGGGGGACACTGAAGCTTTCTTT; clone_size: .; d_call: TRBD1; cdr3_length: 16; v_call: TRBV5-4; j_call: TRBJ1-1
cdr3_aa: CASSRTGTTNEKLFF; cdr3_nt: TGCGCCAGCAGTCGGACGGGAACAACTAATGAAAAACTGTTTTTT; clone_size: few; d_call: .; cdr3_length: 15; v_call: TRBV5-1; j_call: TRBJ1-4
cdr3_aa: CASSLELAGGPDTGELFF; cdr3_nt: TGCGCCAGCAGCTTGGAGTTAGCGGGGGGGCCGGACACCGGGGAGCTGTTTTTT; clone_size: .; d_call: TRBD2; cdr3_length: 18; v_call: TRBV5-1; j_call: TRBJ2-2